The present TCR beta chain was sequenced within a study of OX40 agonist ivuxolimab in advanced cancers. In the study overall: The study enrolled dose-escalation patients with hepatocellular carcinoma, melanoma, renal cell or head and neck cancer. A partial response was reached by three patients: one with hepatocellular carcinoma and two with cutaneous melanoma. Study results and caveats: At 0.1 to 3.0 mg/kg, CD4+ and CD8+ blood T cells expanded clonally by week 6.

Sequencing was performed with immunoSEQ multiplex PCR; in TCRdb, only in-frame clones are kept and a portion is missing. The table shows fewer than 8,500 clones, with 70% to 90% occurring only once. Germline V gene data show CDR1 as MNHNY and CDR2 as SVGAGI (reference sequence). Trimming removed 5 bases from V and 0 bases from J, with 8 bases in between. The CDR3 has 14 residues. For this clone: What it binds is unknown.

The specimen was CD4+ or CD8+ T cells sorted from blood, collected in a trial of the OX40 agonist ivuxolimab. The genes are TRBV6-6 and TRBJ1-3; D is ambiguous. The sequence was collected from an adult with an advanced solid tumor such as melanoma, head and neck, liver or kidney cancer. In DNA, the CDR3 is TGTGCCAGCAGTACCGGGATCTCTGGAAACACCATATATTTT. Its protein product is CASSTGISGNTIYF.